A single sample is the source of the 3 T cell receptor beta chains below, sequenced in a study of shared clonotypes between healthy human individuals. TCRdb keeps only in-frame clones here, not all; method: immunoSEQ multiplex PCR. The repertoire consists of about 480,000 clones, with nearly 80% occurring once and the leading ten covering around an eighth. Sequencing was performed on PBMCs. The origin of the receptors is a woman aged 40 to 50 in good health. Some clones in this sample may be carry-over from other donors' samples.

As for this clone: A far larger clone is a single base away, which makes a read error likely. Other DNA sequences from this sample encode an identical CDR3 as well. The gene calls are TRBV11-2 and TRBJ2-7; 9 nucleotides align to TRBD1. The CDR3 is 16 residues long. From germline, CDR1 is SGHAT and CDR2 FQNNGV. The CDR3 sequence is CASSLRPGQGPYEQYF. The CDR3, as DNA: TGTGCCAGCAGCTTAAGGCCGGGACAGGGACCCTACGAGCAGTATTTC.

This clone was counted once. The rearrangement joins TRBV19 to TRBJ2-6, with D possibly being TRBD1 or TRBD2 (5 bases each). This CDR3 comprises 19 residues. CDR1 is LNHDA and CDR2 is SQIVND in the germline V gene (reference sequence). Deletions cut 7 bases from V and 0 bases from J, with 22 bases between. CDR3 sequence (DNA): TGTGCCAGTACTCCGGGACGTTGGGGTGGTAGCTCTGGGGCCAACGTCCTGACTTTC. This sequence encodes CASTPGRWGGSSGANVLTF.

By its share, this clone is medium-sized (0.01 to 0.1%). Other DNA sequences in the sample encode the same CDR3. The chain combines TRBV10-1 with TRBJ2-1; D is tentatively TRBD1 or TRBD2 (6 bases each). This CDR3 region has 13 residues. V was cut by 3 bases and J by 4 bases, with 7 bases left in between. CDR1 and CDR2 (germline): WNHNN, SYGVQD (reference sequence). CDR3 DNA: TGCGCCAGCAGTGAAGGGGGGTACAATGAGCAGTTCTTC. Translation gives CASSEGGYNEQFF.